This T cell receptor beta chain was documented in a study of blood T cell repertoires in COVID-19. Study-level information: Specimens from acute and convalescent COVID-19 originated in the United States, Italy and Spain. T cells, B-cell-depleted T cells, or PBMCs supplied cDNA or gDNA.

Germline CDR1 KGHDR, CDR2 SFDVKD. Trimming took off 4 bases at V and 4 bases at J, with 13 bases between the two ends. CDR3 length equals 15 residues. Original methodology: Nucleated cell counts were estimated from reference gene primer amplification. This table comes from immunoSEQ multiplex PCR, and its TCRdb copy is limited to in-frame clones, with some not included. V and J calls plus clone size are reproduced from that table; the DNA served to infer D and trimming. This table holds a few hundred thousand clones, around four fifths found once. This receptor was obtained from a woman in her fifties or sixties with acute or convalescent COVID-19. The sample consisted of peripheral blood. The V call is TRBV24-1, the J call TRBJ1-5, with D unclear. CDR3 in amino acids: CATSDPGRPNQPQHF. The CDR3 DNA reads TGTGCCACCAGTGACCCCGGGAGGCCGAATCAGCCCCAGCATTTT.